The clone carrying this T cell receptor (beta chain) was counted a few times. Its antigen remains unidentified. This entry belongs to a study of T cells after yellow fever vaccination. Production of TCR cDNA was by 5'RACE template switching, which also added a universal primer site and UMIs. Each CDR3 protein gets one entry after TCRdb re-called the 5' RACE reads with MiXCR. The sample yields hundreds of thousands of distinct CDR3 sequences, under 25% seen once. Findings and caveats of the study: Abundant contaminating clonotypes from the bulk population could appear in FACS-sorted repertoires.

The germline V gene encodes CDR1 SGHTA and CDR2 FQGNSA. This CDR3 is built from 12 residues. V was trimmed by 1 base and J by 7 bases, leaving 6 bases between them. The rearrangement uses TRBV7-2 and TRBJ2-3, with D unclear. The receptor's source is a man aged 30 to 39 who received the YFV17D yellow fever vaccine. The sequences come from PBMCs, collected 15 days after the yellow fever booster vaccination. In DNA form, the CDR3 reads TGTGCCAGCAGCTTAGATTATCATACGCAGTATTTT. It translates to CASSLDYHTQYF.